The TCR beta chain under discussion was sequenced for a study of blood T cell repertoires in COVID-19. On the study more broadly: Either two negative PCRs, clearance, or symptom resolution qualified Cohort 3 donors as recovered. The cDNA or gDNA used as material had been derived from T cells, B-cell-depleted T cells, or PBMCs.

The CDR3 is made up of 15 amino acids. From germline, CDR1 is LNHDA and CDR2 SQIVND (reference sequence). Germline trimming cut 5 bases from V and 6 bases from J; bases unmatched to any gene: 12. Method: immunoSEQ multiplex PCR; TCRdb's copy keeps in-frame clones and lacks some. Of about 230,000 clones in the sample, 85% to 90% were seen once. This receptor was obtained from a woman between 50 and 59 years old in a cohort exposed to, infected with or recovered from COVID-19 (not recorded which). Sequenced material: PBMCs or T cells enriched from blood (not recorded which). This chain links TRBV19 with TRBJ2-7, with 8 bases fitting TRBD2. The CDR3 protein is CASSGGTSGLGEQYF. In nucleotides, the CDR3 is TGTGCCAGTAGTGGGGGAACTAGCGGCCTCGGCGAGCAGTACTTC.